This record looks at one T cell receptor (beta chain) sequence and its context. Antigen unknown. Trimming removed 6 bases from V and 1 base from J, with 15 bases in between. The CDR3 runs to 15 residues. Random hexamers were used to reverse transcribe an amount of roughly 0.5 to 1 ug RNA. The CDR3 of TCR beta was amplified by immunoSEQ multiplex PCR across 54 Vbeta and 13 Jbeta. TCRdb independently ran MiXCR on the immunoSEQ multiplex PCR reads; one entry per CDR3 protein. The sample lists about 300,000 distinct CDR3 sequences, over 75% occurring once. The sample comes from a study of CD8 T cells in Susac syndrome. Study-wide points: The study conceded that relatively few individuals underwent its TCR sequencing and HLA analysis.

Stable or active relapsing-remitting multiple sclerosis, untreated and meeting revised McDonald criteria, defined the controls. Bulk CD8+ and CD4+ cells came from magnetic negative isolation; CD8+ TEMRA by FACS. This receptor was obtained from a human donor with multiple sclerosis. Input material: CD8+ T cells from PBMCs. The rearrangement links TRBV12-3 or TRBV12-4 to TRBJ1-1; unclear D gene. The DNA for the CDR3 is TGTGCCAGCAGACGAATCTCTGACGGGAACACTGAAGCTTTCTTT. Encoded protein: CASRRISDGNTEAFF.